What follows are 24 T cell receptor beta chains derived from one specimen sequenced in a study of Graves' ophthalmopathy and Graves' hyperthyroidism. Amplified material comprised TCR beta CDR3 regions derived from RNA transcripts. First-round RT-PCR relied on HTBI primers, and a second-round multiplex PCR came next. A single record per CDR3 protein comes from TCRdb applying MiXCR to the multiplex PCR reads. The sample holds approximately 1.2 million distinct CDR3 sequences, less than 45% seen once. The sequencing input was peripheral blood or thyroid tissue (not recorded which). These TCRs come from an adult man with Graves' hyperthyroidism.

This clonotype was seen only a few times. In nucleotides, the CDR3 is TGTGCCACTAAACTGAAGGGTTCCTATAATTCACCCCTCCACTTT. Amino acids: CATKLKGSYNSPLHF. This rearrangement joins TRBV12-3 or TRBV12-4 to TRBJ1-6; D unresolved. With 10 bases removed from V and 1 base from J, the gap between germline ends came to 14 bases. CDR3 length: 15 amino acids.

This clonotype was recorded many times. The chain combines TRBV13 with TRBJ1-1; D not resolved. CDR1 and CDR2 from the germline V gene are PRHDT and FYEKMQ (reference sequence). The CDR3 totals 12 residues. V was shortened by 5 bases and J by 3 bases, with 7 bases between the two germline ends. CDR3 loop: CASSPPDTEAFF. The CDR3 DNA reads TGTGCCAGCAGCCCCCCCGACACTGAAGCTTTCTTT.

This chain joins TRBV14 and TRBJ1-3, with 7 bases matching TRBD1. Trimming took 5 bases from V and 0 from J; bases not matched to a gene: 7. Germline loops: CDR1 SGHDN, CDR2 FVKESK. This CDR3 has 16 amino acids. CDR3 in DNA: TGTGCCAGCAGCGTACTGGGGGACAGCTCTGGAAACACCATATATTTT. Its protein is CASSVLGDSSGNTIYF.

The chain is built from TRBV30 and TRBJ1-1; D unclear. The CDR3 spans 11 residues. The germline gives CDR1 GTSNPN, CDR2 SVGIG (reference sequence). V shed 5 bases and J shed 8 bases, with 12 bases lying between them. The CDR3: CAWLRNTEAFF. The CDR3 DNA reads as TGTGCCTGGCTAAGAAATACGGAAGCTTTCTTT. The full variable domain, its missing parts supplied by reference TRBV30 and TRBJ1-1, is SQTIHQWPATLVQPVGSPLSLECTVEGTSNPNLYWYRQAAGRGLQLLFYSVGIGQISSEVPQNLSASRPQDRQFILSSKKLLLSDSGFYLCAWLRNTEAFFGQGTRLTVV.

This clonotype was observed many times. This sequence joins TRBV5-1 and TRBJ2-7; D unresolved. The germline CDR1 and CDR2 sequences are SGHRS and YFSETQ. The length of the CDR3 is 14 residues. V lost 0 bases and J lost 1, with 8 bases in between. The DNA of the CDR3 is TGCGCCAGCAGCTTGGTGGAGAGATCCTACGAGCAGTACTTC. Protein: CASSLVERSYEQYF.

At least ten counts were recorded for this clonotype. The V and J genes are TRBV24-1 and TRBJ2-5, with 12 bases fitting TRBD1. Germline CDR1 KGHDR, CDR2 SFDVKD. Germline trimming cut 4 bases from V and 5 bases from J; bases unmatched to any gene: 7. CDR3 size: 16 residues. The CDR3 is CATSDRGQGAHETQYF. The CDR3 DNA is TGTGCCACCAGTGACCGGGGACAGGGGGCTCACGAGACCCAGTACTTC.

This clonotype has a count of ten or more. This chain links TRBV10-3 with TRBJ1-4; 8 bases fit TRBD1. Looked up from germline, CDR1 is ENHRY and CDR2 is SYGVKD. The CDR3 spans 15 residues. V lost 3 bases, J lost 5 bases, and 5 bases stayed unmatched. The CDR3 DNA sequence: TGTGCCATCAGTGAACGGGCAGGGGGCAATGAAAAACTGTTTTTT. Residues: CAISERAGGNEKLFF.

V gene TRBV5-4 combines with J gene TRBJ2-6, with D unclear. CDR3 length equals 15 residues. Deletions cut 4 bases from V and 2 bases from J, with 10 bases between. Germline assignment: CDR1 SGHNT and CDR2 YYREEE (reference sequence). Here the CDR3 DNA reads TGTGCCAGCAGCGAGAGGTTAACTGGGGCCAACGTCCTGACTTTC. Translation gives CASSERLTGANVLTF. The entire variable domain, with the rest obtained from reference TRBV5-4 and TRBJ2-6, is as follows: ETGVTQSPTHLIKTRGQQVTLRCSSQSGHNTVSWYQQALGQGPQFIFQYYREEENGRGNFPPRFSGLQFPNYSSELNVNALELDDSALYLCASSERLTGANVLTFGAGSRLTVL.

The chain uses TRBV7-9 and TRBJ1-2; TRBD1 is a possible D gene (6 bases). This CDR3 spans 15 amino acids. V was clipped by 5 bases and J by 0 bases, with 13 bases between them. CDR1 and CDR2 from the germline V gene are SEHNR and FQNEAQ (reference sequence). For the CDR3, the DNA is TGTGCCAGCAGCCCCCGGGACATCCCTAACTATGGCTACACCTTC. Amino acid sequence: CASSPRDIPNYGYTF.

This clonotype was counted ten times or more. The J gene is TRBJ1-2, the V gene TRBV5-1; no clear D. Trimming shortened V by 4 bases and J by 4 bases, and 14 bases separated the two germline ends. This CDR3 is built from 14 residues. Germline V gene lookup returns CDR1 SGHRS and CDR2 YFSETQ. The CDR3 spells CASSPRTGSYGYTF. As DNA, the CDR3 is TGCGCCAGCAGCCCTAGAACGGGTTCCTATGGCTACACCTTC.

This chain links TRBV28 with TRBJ2-5; 7 nucleotides agree with TRBD1. The V segment lost 10 bases and the J segment 4 bases; nucleotides outside the gene matches: 21. Germline-derived CDR1 and CDR2 are MDHEN and SYDVKM. This CDR3 has 17 amino acids. CDR3 nucleotides: TGTGCCATACATACAGGGGCGACAATCGGTTCGGGAGAGACCCAGTACTTC. Amino acids: CAIHTGATIGSGETQYF.

This clonotype came up many times. The V call is TRBV11-3, the J call TRBJ2-7; perhaps D is TRBD1 or TRBD2 (7 bases each). CDR1 and CDR2 (germline): SGHNT, YENEEA. The V end lost 5 bases, the J end lost 7 bases, and 15 bases lay between the germline ends. The CDR3 is 13 residues long. As DNA, the CDR3 is TGTGCCAGCAGCGTTGGGACAGCGGGAGAGCAGTACTTC. It specifies CASSVGTAGEQYF.

The gene calls are TRBV10-3 and TRBJ2-2, with D unclear. The germline gives CDR1 ENHRY, CDR2 SYGVKD. The V end lost 10 bases, the J end lost 4 bases, and 25 bases lay between the germline ends. The CDR3 spans 17 residues. This CDR3 reads CAKCVATGIRSTGELFF. Here the CDR3 DNA reads TGTGCCAAATGTGTCGCAACTGGGATTCGATCCACCGGGGAGCTGTTTTTT.

A single count supports this clonotype. Compared with germline, one end of the junction differs, possibly owing to a read error. This chain joins TRBV12-3 or TRBV12-4 and TRBJ2-5; 7 nucleotides line up with TRBD2. This CDR3 contains 13 residues. The CDR3 DNA follows: TGTGCCAGCCGTTTACGGGGAGGGGAGACCCAGTACTTC. Its translation is CASRLRGGETQYF.

This clonotype was seen more than once but under ten times. The V call is TRBV9, the J call TRBJ1-2; TRBD1 matches 7 bases. CDR1 is SGDLS and CDR2 is YYNGEE in the germline V gene. CDR3 length equals 14 residues. V lost 0 bases to trimming and J lost 3 bases; unmatched junction nucleotides: 2. CDR3 nucleotides: TGTGCCAGCAGCGTAGGACAGGGCTACTATGGCTACACCTTC. Translation: CASSVGQGYYGYTF.

This clonotype appeared many times. This chain uses TRBV9 with TRBJ2-7, with 11 bases fitting TRBD1. The CDR3 sequence is 14 residues long. The trim removed 4 bases at V and 2 bases at J, leaving 2 bases unmatched. Germline V gives CDR1 SGDLS, CDR2 YYNGEE. CDR3 sequence: CASSKGQGAYEQYF. CDR3 sequence (DNA): TGTGCCAGCAGCAAGGGACAGGGGGCCTACGAGCAGTACTTC.

The chain combines TRBV6-6 with TRBJ2-3; 13 bases align to TRBD2. Germline assignment: CDR1 MNHNY and CDR2 SVGAGI (reference sequence). V shed 5 bases, J shed 9 bases, and the junction held 8 bases outside the gene matches. This CDR3 contains 15 residues. The CDR3 loop is CASSPRTSGGRTQYF. For the CDR3, the DNA is TGTGCCAGCAGTCCGCGGACTAGCGGGGGTAGGACGCAGTATTTT.

Turning to this clonotype: This may be a read error, as it is one base from a much larger clone. As the CDR3 is not closed by the conserved phenylalanine or tryptophan, this likely results from a read error. V and J are TRBV7-8 and TRBJ1-1; no firm D call. V dropped 3 bases and J dropped 0 bases, with 11 bases sitting between them. The germline V gene encodes CDR1 SGHVS and CDR2 FQNEAQ. The length of the CDR3 is 15 residues. CDR3 DNA sequence: TGTGCCAGCAGCTTTGTTGAAGGCATGAACACTGAAGCTTTCCTT. It translates to CASSFVEGMNTEAFL.

This clonotype has a handful of counts. The chain carries TRBV7-2 and TRBJ1-5, with 8 bases fitting TRBD1. V lost 3 bases and J lost 11; bases outside the gene matches: 9. Germline values: CDR1 SGHTA, CDR2 FQGNSA. The CDR3 consists of 14 residues. The CDR3 is CASSFVDRVETQHF. The CDR3 nucleotides are TGTGCCAGCAGCTTCGTGGACAGGGTTGAGACCCAGCATTTT.

This clonotype was picked up many times. This chain links TRBV7-9 with TRBJ2-5, with D tentatively TRBD1 (5 bases). V gave up 6 bases and J gave up 1 base, with 6 bases separating them. In germline, CDR1 is SEHNR, CDR2 FQNEAQ (reference sequence). CDR3 length: 12 residues. Here the CDR3 reads CASRTAQETQYF. DNA for the CDR3: TGTGCCAGCAGGACAGCCCAAGAGACCCAGTACTTC.

J is TRBJ2-7 and V is TRBV2; D could derive from TRBD1 or TRBD2 (5 bases each). CDR3 size: 15 residues. Looked up from germline, CDR1 is SNHLY and CDR2 is FYNNEI. V shed 5 bases and J shed 5 bases, with 19 bases lying between them. CDR3 region: CASSSPGTSLHEQYF. The CDR3 DNA follows: TGTGCCAGCAGTTCTCCCGGGACGTCGCTCCACGAGCAGTACTTC. The full variable domain, in which reference TRBV2 and TRBJ2-7 provide the parts outside the CDR3, is EPEVTQTPSHQVTQMGQEVILRCVPISNHLYFYWYRQILGQKVEFLVSFYNNEISEKSEIFDDQFSVERPDGSNFTLKIRSTKLEDSAMYFCASSSPGTSLHEQYFGPGTRLTVT.

The V call is TRBV4-2, the J call TRBJ2-2, with 8 bases matching TRBD2. The ends lost 4 bases at V and 3 bases at J; junction bases unmatched: 7. The V gene's germline CDR1 is LGHNA and CDR2 YNFKEQ. The CDR3 has 16 residues. CDR3 bases: TGTGCCAGCAGCCGTCAAGCGGGAGCTGACACCGGGGAGCTGTTTTTT. Protein product: CASSRQAGADTGELFF.

This clonotype was counted between two and nine times. The gene calls are TRBV10-3 and TRBJ2-7; D not certain. Germline V gene sequence: CDR1 ENHRY, CDR2 SYGVKD. The CDR3 runs to 13 residues. V was clipped by 10 bases and J by 3 bases, with 16 bases between them. The DNA for the CDR3 is TGTGCCAGCTGCATGTTTCCTAACTACGAGCAGTACTTC. Translation gives CASCMFPNYEQYF.

The V gene is TRBV14, the J gene TRBJ2-5; TRBD2 matches 10 bases. The CDR3 totals 18 residues. Germline V lookup: CDR1 SGHDN, CDR2 FVKESK. V was clipped by 1 base and J by 6 bases; unmatched bases: 14. The CDR3 coding sequence is TGTGCCAGCAGCCAAGCCCCACTTCTAGCGGGAGCTTCACAGACCCAGTACTTC. It encodes CASSQAPLLAGASQTQYF.